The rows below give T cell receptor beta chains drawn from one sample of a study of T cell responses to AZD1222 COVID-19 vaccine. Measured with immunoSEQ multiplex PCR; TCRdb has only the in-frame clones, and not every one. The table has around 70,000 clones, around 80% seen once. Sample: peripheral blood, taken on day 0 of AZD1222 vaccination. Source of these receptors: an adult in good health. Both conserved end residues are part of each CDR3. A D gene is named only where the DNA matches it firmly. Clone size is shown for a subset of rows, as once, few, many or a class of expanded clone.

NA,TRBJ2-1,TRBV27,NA,TGTGCCAGCAGTTTATCGCAGGGGAGCTCCTACAATGAGCAGTTCTTC,CASSLSQGSSYNEQFF
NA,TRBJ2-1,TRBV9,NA,TGTGCCAGCAGCGTAGGAGTCTTCCAGTCCTACAATGAGCAGTTCTTC,CASSVGVFQSYNEQFF
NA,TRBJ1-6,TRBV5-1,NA,TGCGCCAGCAGCTTGGTCTGGACAGAGGATTCACCCCTCCACTTT,CASSLVWTEDSPLHF
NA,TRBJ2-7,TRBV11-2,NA,TGTGCCAGCAGCTTAGGTACGGGACCCTACGAGCAGTACTTC,CASSLGTGPYEQYF
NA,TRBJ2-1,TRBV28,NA,TGTGCCAGCAGTTTGGACACCCCGGAATACAATGAGCAGTTCTTC,CASSLDTPEYNEQFF
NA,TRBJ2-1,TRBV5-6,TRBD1,TGTGCCAGTTGTCCGGAGAGGCGTCGGGACAGGGGAGGCGATGAGCAGTTCTTC,CASCPERRRDRGGDEQFF
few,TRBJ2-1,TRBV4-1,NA,TGCGCCAGCAGCCATCCCAGGGATGAGCAGTTCTTC,CASSHPRDEQFF
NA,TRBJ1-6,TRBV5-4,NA,TGTGCCAGCAGCTTGGTTACAGGGAATTCACCCCTCCACTTT,CASSLVTGNSPLHF
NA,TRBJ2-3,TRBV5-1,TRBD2,TGCGCCAGCAGTGATCCGCGGGGGGGCCCAGATACGCAGTATTTT,CASSDPRGGPDTQYF
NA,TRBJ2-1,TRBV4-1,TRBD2,TGCGCCAGCAGCCAAGATTATCTAATGGCGGGGGGCCAATTCAATGAGCAGTTCTTC,CASSQDYLMAGGQFNEQFF
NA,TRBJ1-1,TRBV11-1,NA,TGTGCCAGCAGCAGTCGGGAGAACACTGAAGCTTTCTTT,CASSSRENTEAFF
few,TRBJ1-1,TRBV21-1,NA,TGTGCCAGCTCGCAGAGGGAAGCTTTCTTT,CASSQREAFF
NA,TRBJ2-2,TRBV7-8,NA,TGTGCCAGCAGCTTCGGTTGGCGAGGCACCGGGGAGCTGTTTTTT,CASSFGWRGTGELFF
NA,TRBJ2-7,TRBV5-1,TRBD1,TGCGCCAGCAGCCCCCGGGACAGCTCCTACGAGCAGTACTTC,CASSPRDSSYEQYF